The 30 T cell receptor beta chains reported below all come from one sample, sequenced in a study of memory CD4+ T cells and cytomegalovirus serostatus (dated by TCRdb to the late 2010s). Library construction relied on the immunoSEQ multiplex PCR assay. TCRdb obtained this table from immuneACCESS and retained in-frame rearrangements with V and J assigned. These tables miss some clones; where compared with another copy, unresolved V genes account for less than half of the shortfall, and the remainder is unexplained. The sample yields about 92,000 clones; 80% were counted once. The top ten clonotypes cover approximately 4% of the sample. Single viable CD3+CD4+CD8-CD45RO+ cells were sorted as memory CD4+ T cells on a FACSAria II. Sequenced input: memory CD4+ T cells from blood. The receptor set was obtained from an adult in good health and CMV-seropositive.

This sequence joins TRBV5-1 and TRBJ2-5, with 10 nucleotides matching TRBD2. CDR3 length: 15 residues. V lost 2 bases to trimming and J lost 2 bases; unmatched junction nucleotides: 3. Germline V gene data show CDR1 as SGHRS and CDR2 as YFSETQ. The chain's CDR3 is CASSLLAGIQETQYF. The CDR3 coding sequence is TGCGCCAGCAGCTTACTAGCGGGGATACAAGAGACCCAGTACTTC.

This chain connects TRBV18 to TRBJ2-1; 7 nucleotides line up with TRBD2. The CDR3 consists of 17 residues. CDR1 and CDR2 from the germline V gene are KGHSH and LQKENI. The V and J ends lost 1 base and 1 base, in that order; junction bases with no gene match: 7. The CDR3 sequence: CASSPQGSRGSYNEQFF. CDR3 bases: TGTGCCAGCTCACCACAAGGCTCGCGGGGGTCCTACAATGAGCAGTTCTTC.

This CDR3 reads CASRRAGVKDTQYF. DNA of the CDR3: TGTGCCAGTCGGCGAGCGGGAGTTAAAGATACGCAGTATTTT. The J gene is TRBJ2-3, the V gene TRBV19, with TRBD2 matching 8 bases. The germline V gene encodes CDR1 LNHDA and CDR2 SQIVND (reference sequence). The CDR3 has 14 residues. Trimming took 8 bases from V and 5 from J; bases not matched to a gene: 9.

This clone was counted only a few times. The chain carries TRBV7-8 and TRBJ2-1, with D tentatively TRBD2 (5 bases). V shed 1 base and J shed 3 bases, with 13 bases lying between them. The CDR3 totals 16 residues. Germline V gene data show CDR1 as SGHVS and CDR2 as FQNEAQ. In DNA form, the CDR3 reads TGTGCCAGCAGCTTAGAATGGGAGTCGGGCTACAATGAGCAGTTCTTC. It is translated as CASSLEWESGYNEQFF.

V gene TRBV28 combines with J gene TRBJ2-6; 12 bases match TRBD1. The CDR3 loop spans 17 amino acids. Germline-derived CDR1 and CDR2 are MDHEN and SYDVKM. V gave up 7 bases and J gave up 3 bases; unmatched junction bases: 7. The CDR3 sequence is CASTGTGGLVGANVLTF. CDR3 bases: TGTGCCAGCACCGGGACAGGGGGCTTGGTTGGGGCCAACGTCCTGACTTTC.

V is TRBV30 and J is TRBJ2-3; TRBD1 aligns across 10 bases. The CDR3 is made up of 14 amino acids. Germline CDR1 and CDR2: GTSNPN and SVGIG (reference sequence). Trimming cost V 6 bases and J 4 bases; bases outside gene matches: 7. CDR3 region: CACSRDRGPDTQYF. The CDR3 DNA reads as TGTGCCTGTTCCCGGGACAGGGGTCCAGATACGCAGTATTTT.

The genes are TRBV5-1 and TRBJ2-5, with 8 bases identical to TRBD2. The V gene's germline CDR1 is SGHRS and CDR2 YFSETQ. The CDR3 runs to 15 residues. V shed 1 base and J 5 bases; nucleotides not matched to a gene: 7. The CDR3 here is CASSLTGGPGETQYF. The CDR3 nucleotides read TGCGCCAGCAGCTTGACGGGAGGGCCTGGCGAGACCCAGTACTTC.

This rearrangement joins TRBV7-3 to TRBJ2-2; possibly TRBD1 for D (6 bases). The CDR3 is 14 residues long. The ends were cut back, 5 bases at V and 5 bases at J, with 12 bases in the middle. In germline, CDR1 is SGHTA, CDR2 FQGTGA. CDR3 region: CASSQLTGTGELFF. The CDR3 nucleotides are TGTGCCAGCAGCCAATTGACAGGAACCGGGGAGCTGTTTTTT. The full variable domain, its missing parts supplied by reference TRBV7-3 and TRBJ2-2, is GAGVSQTPSNKVTEKGKYVELRCDPISGHTALYWYRQSLGQGPEFLIYFQGTGAADDSGLPNDRFFAVRPEGSVSTLKIQRTERGDSAVYLCASSQLTGTGELFFGEGSRLTVL.

The genes are TRBV4-2 and TRBJ2-3; 9 positions agree with TRBD2. The CDR3 length is 18 residues. Germline CDR1 LGHNA, CDR2 YNFKEQ. After removal of 4 bases from V and 6 bases from J, the junction contained 17 bases not matched to a gene. The DNA of the CDR3 is TGTGCCAGCAGCCTTTCTCCGGGCGGGAGGGCCGGTGAGGATACGCAGTATTTT. It codes for CASSLSPGGRAGEDTQYF.

This chain uses TRBV9 with TRBJ1-2; weak D call: TRBD1 (5 bases). The V and J ends lost 0 bases and 2 bases respectively, with 11 bases between them. Germline CDR1 and CDR2: SGDLS and YYNGEE. The CDR3 runs to 15 residues. This CDR3 reads CASSVGQTVNYGYTF. Here the CDR3 DNA reads TGTGCCAGCAGCGTAGGGCAGACAGTGAACTATGGCTACACCTTC.

The CDR3: CASLAWNGYTF. CDR3 nucleotides: TGTGCCAGTCTGGCGTGGAATGGCTACACCTTC. The gene calls are TRBV19 and TRBJ1-2; unclear D gene. Germline loops: CDR1 LNHDA, CDR2 SQIVND (reference sequence). The V gene lost 8 bases and the J gene lost 6 bases, with 10 bases spanning the gap. The CDR3 has 11 residues. The full variable domain, rest sourced from reference TRBV19 and TRBJ1-2, is DGGITQSPKYLFRKEGQNVTLSCEQNLNHDAMYWYRQDPGQGLRLIYYSQIVNDFQKGDIAEGYSVSREKKESFPLTVTSAQKNPTAFYLCASLAWNGYTFGSGTRLTVV.

This chain joins TRBV19 and TRBJ2-7, with TRBD2 matching over 7 bases. Germline assignment: CDR1 LNHDA and CDR2 SQIVND (reference sequence). J was trimmed by 6 bases and V by 5 bases; bases with no gene match: 13. The CDR3 is 15 residues long. The CDR3 DNA reads TGTGCCAGTAGTCCCTCCGGGGAGGGCCTACGCGAGCAGTACTTC. It yields the protein CASSPSGEGLREQYF.

V is TRBV5-4 and J is TRBJ1-2; weak D call: TRBD1 (5 bases). V shed 0 bases and J shed 8 bases, with 14 bases lying between them. The CDR3 is 14 residues long. Per germline, CDR1 SGHNT and CDR2 YYREEE (reference sequence). CDR3 sequence reads: CASSLGLGQEGYTF. The CDR3 DNA follows: TGTGCCAGCAGCTTGGGACTGGGGCAGGAAGGCTACACCTTC.

CDR3 sequence reads: CASSLDGQGSNQPQHF. In DNA, the CDR3 is TGTGCCAGCAGCTTGGACGGACAGGGAAGCAATCAGCCCCAGCATTTT. The V call is TRBV5-4, the J call TRBJ1-5; TRBD1 matches at 8 bases. This CDR3 comprises 16 residues. Germline V gene lookup returns CDR1 SGHNT and CDR2 YYREEE (reference sequence). V gave up 0 bases and J gave up 1 base; unmatched junction bases: 3.

This chain links TRBV10-1 with TRBJ1-4; D call uncertain. Trimming shortened V by 8 bases and J by 10 bases, and 17 bases separated the two germline ends. CDR1 is WNHNN, CDR2 SYGVQD, per germline (reference sequence). The CDR3 has 13 amino acids. The CDR3 here is CASAGPNLGKLFF. Written as DNA, the CDR3 is TGCGCCAGCGCCGGGCCCAATTTAGGAAAACTGTTTTTT.

J is TRBJ1-2 and V is TRBV4-3; D gene unclear. The ends were cut back, 2 bases at V and 3 bases at J, with 10 bases in the middle. The length of the CDR3 is 14 residues. Germline V gives CDR1 LGHNA, CDR2 YSLEER. Written as DNA, the CDR3 is TGCGCCAGCAGCCAAAACACAGAGGACTATGGCTACACCTTC. It specifies CASSQNTEDYGYTF.

This rearrangement joins TRBV6-1 to TRBJ2-5; TRBD2 might be the D (5 bases). V lost 4 bases to trimming and J lost 5 bases, with 11 bases between them. The CDR3 covers 13 residues. Germline V gene data show CDR1 as MNHNS and CDR2 as SASEGT. The chain's CDR3 is CASSVVRRETQYF. CDR3 DNA: TGTGCCAGCAGTGTTGTTCGGAGGGAGACCCAGTACTTC.

The genes are TRBV5-6 and TRBJ1-2; the D gene is possibly TRBD1 (5 bases). V dropped 1 base and J dropped 8 bases, with 9 bases sitting between them. CDR1 is SGHDT, CDR2 YYEEEE, per germline. The CDR3 runs 12 residues. DNA of the CDR3: TGTGCCAGCAGCTTGACAGGCGGCGGCTACACCTTC. Its translation is CASSLTGGGYTF.

This clone was counted once. This chain connects TRBV12-5 to TRBJ2-3; 7 bases align to TRBD1. Looked up from germline, CDR1 is LGHNT and CDR2 is FRNRAP. The trim removed 6 bases at V and 1 base at J, leaving 7 bases unmatched. This CDR3 is 15 amino acids long. This chain's CDR3 is CASGSGQDRTDTQYF. CDR3 nucleotide sequence: TGTGCTAGTGGCTCCGGACAGGACCGCACAGATACGCAGTATTTT.

With regard to this clone: Other DNA sequences in the same sample also yield this CDR3. The rearrangement joins TRBV28 to TRBJ2-7; D gene ambiguous. The CDR3 loop spans 11 amino acids. Trimming removed 3 bases from V and 2 bases from J, with 2 bases in between. CDR1 is MDHEN, CDR2 SYDVKM, per germline. DNA for the CDR3: TGTGCCAGCAGTTTGGCCTACGAGCAGTACTTC. It yields the protein CASSLAYEQYF.

The chain employs TRBV27 and TRBJ2-2; a possible D gene is TRBD2 (5 bases). The CDR3 totals 14 residues. Trimming shortened V by 6 bases and J by 1 base, and 9 bases separated the two germline ends. Germline CDR1 reads MNHEY; CDR2 reads SMNVEV (reference sequence). The CDR3 nucleotides are TGTGCCAGCAGAAGAAGCGGGAACACCGGGGAGCTGTTTTTT. It codes for CASRRSGNTGELFF.

The chain links TRBV5-1 to TRBJ2-5, with a possible D match to TRBD2 (5 bases). The CDR3 extends over 14 amino acids. Trimming removed 1 base at V and 2 bases at J, with 9 bases between. The V gene's germline CDR1 is SGHRS and CDR2 YFSETQ. For the CDR3, the DNA is TGCGCCAGCAGCTTGCAGAGCGGACAAGAGACCCAGTACTTC. Its protein is CASSLQSGQETQYF.

The V gene is TRBV25-1, the J gene TRBJ2-3, with TRBD2 identical over 8 bases. CDR3 length: 16 residues. Germline CDR1 is MGHDK and CDR2 is SYGVNS. V dropped 3 bases and J dropped 2; count of bases not matched to a gene: 7. DNA for the CDR3: TGTGCCAGCAGTGATCGAGCGGGAGCCTCCACAGATACGCAGTATTTT. This gives the protein CASSDRAGASTDTQYF.

The chain recombines TRBV28 with TRBJ2-3; D is unresolved. The V gene's germline CDR1 is MDHEN and CDR2 SYDVKM. CDR3 length equals 14 residues. Between the trimmed V and J ends, which lost 5 bases and 5 bases, there was a span of 14 bases. As DNA, the CDR3 is TGTGCCAGCAGTCACCGGGCCAAACGAGATACGCAGTATTTT. Translated: CASSHRAKRDTQYF.

The V call is TRBV28, the J call TRBJ2-1; D gene unclear. CDR3 size: 12 residues. Trimming cost V 10 bases and J 6 bases, with 13 bases left between them. Germline CDR1 MDHEN, CDR2 SYDVKM. CDR3 bases: TGTGCCACCCTATCTCCGGGCAATGAGCAGTTCTTC. Amino acids: CATLSPGNEQFF.

The CDR3 DNA reads as TGTGCCAGCAGGGCACCAGGCTACTCCTACGAGCAGTACTTC. This gives the protein CASRAPGYSYEQYF. The V call is TRBV2, the J call TRBJ2-7; D is undetermined. The CDR3 runs to 14 residues. Germline CDR1 is SNHLY and CDR2 is FYNNEI. V dropped 6 bases and J dropped 0 bases, with 12 bases sitting between them. Filled out from reference TRBV2 and TRBJ2-7, the complete variable domain reads EPEVTQTPSHQVTQMGQEVILRCVPISNHLYFYWYRQILGQKVEFLVSFYNNEISEKSEIFDDQFSVERPDGSNFTLKIRSTKLEDSAMYFCASRAPGYSYEQYFGPGTRLTVT.

The chain couples TRBV7-8 to TRBJ1-5; possible D gene TRBD1, 6 bases. V was pared by 4 bases and J by 1 base, with 17 bases between. This CDR3 is 17 amino acids long. CDR1 and CDR2 from the germline V gene are SGHVS and FQNEAQ. The CDR3 region is CASSSTFRGESNQPQHF. CDR3 coding DNA: TGTGCCAGCAGCTCGACTTTCAGGGGAGAAAGCAATCAGCCCCAGCATTTT. The entire variable domain, with the rest obtained from reference TRBV7-8 and TRBJ1-5, is as follows: GAGVSQSPRYKVAKRGQDVALRCDPISGHVSLFWYQQALGQGPEFLTYFQNEAQLDKSGLPSDRFFAERPEGSVSTLKIQRTQQEDSAVYLCASSSTFRGESNQPQHFGDGTRLSIL.

In DNA, the CDR3 is TGTGCCAGCAGTTCCGCCGACAGGGCAAGTCAGCCCCAGCATTTT. This sequence encodes CASSSADRASQPQHF. The J gene is TRBJ1-5, the V gene TRBV27, with 7 bases aligning to TRBD1. CDR3 length equals 15 residues. CDR1 and CDR2 (germline): MNHEY, SMNVEV (reference sequence). The trim removed 4 bases at V and 6 bases at J, leaving 9 bases unmatched.

V usage is TRBV4-3 and J usage is TRBJ2-1, with D possibly TRBD2 on 7 matching bases. The CDR3 has 17 residues. Germline V gives CDR1 LGHNA, CDR2 YSLEER. Trimming cost V 0 bases and J 4 bases, with 16 bases left between them. The CDR3 sequence is CASSQDVGGGDYNEQFF. The CDR3 DNA reads TGCGCCAGCAGCCAAGATGTAGGGGGGGGAGATTACAATGAGCAGTTCTTC.

The chain links TRBV10-3 to TRBJ2-3; D might be TRBD2 (6 bases). The CDR3 length is 14 residues. Germline lookup yields CDR1 ENHRY and CDR2 SYGVKD. Trimming pared 10 bases from V and 4 bases from J, leaving 18 bases between. The chain's CDR3 is CATTKGGLSDTQYF. CDR3 in DNA: TGTGCCACTACGAAGGGAGGCTTATCAGATACGCAGTATTTT.